These 10 T cell receptor beta chains originate from one sample sequenced in a study of monozygotic twins with inflammatory bowel disease. TCRdb reprocessed the 5' RACE reads and keeps a single row for each CDR3 protein, giving no DNA. In total, the table holds 200,000 to 250,000 distinct CDR3 sequences. Sequenced sample: blood. Receptor source: a human donor with ulcerative colitis or Crohn's disease, or a healthy co-twin of an affected twin (not recorded which).

V gene TRBV5-1 combines with J gene TRBJ1-1. In germline, CDR1 is SGHRS, CDR2 YFSETQ. CDR3 length: 13 amino acids. CDR3: CASSLVTNTEAFF. Combining the CDR3 with reference TRBV5-1 and TRBJ1-1 gives the whole variable domain KAGVTQTPRYLIKTRGQQVTLSCSPISGHRSVSWYQQTPGQGLQFLFEYFSETQRNKGNFPGRFSGRQFSNSRSEMNVSTLELGDSALYLCASSLVTNTEAFFGQGTRLTVV.

This chain joins TRBV6-5 and TRBJ2-7; no DNA is available, so the TRBD1 call from TCRdb remains unchecked. Germline CDR1 reads MNHEY; CDR2 reads SVGAGI. This CDR3 comprises 12 residues. The CDR3 protein is CASSDPGYEQYF.

V is TRBV15 and J is TRBJ1-1. Germline values: CDR1 LNHNV, CDR2 YYDKDF (reference sequence). This CDR3 is 14 amino acids long. The CDR3 protein is CAIAPRTMDTEAFF.

This sequence joins TRBV18 and TRBJ2-7. The CDR3 covers 14 residues. Germline values: CDR1 KGHSH, CDR2 LQKENI. The CDR3 protein is CASSPRDGVYEQYF.

The chain carries TRBV15 and TRBJ1-4. The CDR3 extends over 14 amino acids. CDR1 is LNHNV and CDR2 is YYDKDF in the germline V gene (reference sequence). CDR3 amino acids: CATQTRKNKSGLFF.

V and J are TRBV7-2 and TRBJ2-5. Germline-derived CDR1 and CDR2 are SGHTA and FQGNSA. The CDR3 loop spans 13 amino acids. Here the CDR3 reads CASSFKTLETQYF.

V gene TRBV7-9 combines with J gene TRBJ1-1. CDR3 length equals 13 residues. CDR1 and CDR2 (germline): SEHNR, FQNEAQ (reference sequence). This CDR3 is CASRGGRNTEAFF.

The rearrangement links TRBV7-6 to TRBJ2-7. CDR3 size: 14 residues. Per germline, CDR1 SGHVS and CDR2 FNYEAQ. The CDR3 protein is CASSLVGGPYEQYF.

The CDR3 here is CATSRDNGEGTQYF. J is TRBJ2-3 and V is TRBV15; TCRdb proposes TRBD2, but this gene call is untestable without DNA. CDR1 is LNHNV, CDR2 YYDKDF, per germline (reference sequence). The CDR3 runs 14 residues.

V gene TRBV12-3 or TRBV12-4 combines with J gene TRBJ2-1; TCRdb gives TRBD1 as the D gene, but with no DNA this cannot be confirmed. The CDR3 loop spans 15 amino acids. The chain's CDR3 is CASSRAGAMGDEQFF.